A few counts support the clone carrying this T cell receptor beta chain. Its antigen remains unidentified. Vbeta (60) and Jbeta (13) primers were used in the PCR. Some clones are missing from TCRdb's copy, which holds only in-frame ones; the method was immunoSEQ multiplex PCR. The sample holds over 50,000 clones, about two thirds seen once. In germline, CDR1 is SGHTA, CDR2 FQGNSA. This CDR3 is built from 16 residues. Trimming left V 5 bases short and J 2 bases short, with 17 bases between. This record comes from a study of cytomegalovirus exposure and HLA in healthy donors. Study-level findings and limits: HLA restriction was apparent for most CMV-associated TCR beta chains in a later analysis.

The sequence was collected from a man aged 40-55 years in good health and CMV-seropositive. The J gene is TRBJ2-3, the V gene TRBV7-2, with D possibly TRBD1 on 5 matching bases. The sequenced material came from PBMCs. The CDR3 here is CASSPLGKGFTDTQYF. The CDR3, as DNA: TGTGCCAGCAGCCCTCTGGGAAAGGGGTTCACAGATACGCAGTATTTT. Supplemented by reference TRBV7-2 and TRBJ2-3, the full variable domain reads GAGVSQSPSNKVTEKGKDVELRCDPISGHTALYWYRQSLGQGLEFLIYFQGNSAPDKSGLPSDRFSAERTGGSVSTLTIQRTQQEDSAVYLCASSPLGKGFTDTQYFGPGTRLTVL.